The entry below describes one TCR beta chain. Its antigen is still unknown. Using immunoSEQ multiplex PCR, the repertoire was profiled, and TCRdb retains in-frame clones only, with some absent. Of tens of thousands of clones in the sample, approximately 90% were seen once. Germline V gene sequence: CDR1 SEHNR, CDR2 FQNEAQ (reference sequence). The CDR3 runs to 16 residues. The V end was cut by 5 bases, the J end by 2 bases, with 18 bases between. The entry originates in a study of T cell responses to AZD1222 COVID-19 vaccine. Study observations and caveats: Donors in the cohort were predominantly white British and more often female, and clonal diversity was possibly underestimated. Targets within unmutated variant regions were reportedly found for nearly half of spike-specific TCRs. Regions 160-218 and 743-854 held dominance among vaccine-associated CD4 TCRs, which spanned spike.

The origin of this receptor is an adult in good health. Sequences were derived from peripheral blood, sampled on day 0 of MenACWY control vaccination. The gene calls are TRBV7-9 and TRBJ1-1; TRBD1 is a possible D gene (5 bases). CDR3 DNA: TGTGCCAGCAGCCGGACCCTTGGAGGGGCCAACACTGAAGCTTTCTTT. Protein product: CASSRTLGGANTEAFF.